This T cell receptor beta chain comes out of a study of neoadjuvant anti-PD-1 for oral cavity cancer. Study as a whole: Non-progressing patients received a fourth nivolumab dose near day 43, then surgery on days 50-56.

The CDR3 contains 14 residues. Germline CDR1 and CDR2: SGHDN and FVKESK. V lost 0 bases and J 7 bases, leaving 10 bases between the germline ends. The protocol was immunoSEQ multiplex PCR, while the TCRdb copy is restricted to in-frame clones and leaves out a portion. Among 75,000 to 100,000 clones listed, about 84% were seen once. The chain has TRBV14 and TRBJ1-5, with D uncertain. This TCR was sampled from a person aged 35-79 years with oral cavity squamous cell carcinoma. This material consisted of PBMCs, taken before nivolumab (anti-PD-1) treatment. The CDR3 protein is CASSQDRDSQPQHF. DNA of the CDR3: TGTGCCAGCAGCCAAGATCGGGATAGCCAGCCCCAGCATTTT.